A single TCR beta chain is shown here with its context. Its antigen is unknown. Nothing much larger sits one base from this clone, and base qualities are not available. One collaborating source in Seattle enrolled patients while the patients were actively infected and followed the patients over time throughout the course of disease. Collaborating institutions collected whole blood in K2EDTA tubes following their own protocols. Collaborator samples were shipped for TCRbeta analysis as frozen whole blood, isolated PBMCs, or DNA extracted from either sample type. This specimen comes from a study of blood T cell repertoires in COVID-19 (TCRdb year 2020). About the full investigation: Samples covering the acute and convalescent phases of COVID-19 were provided by collaborators in the United States, Italy and Spain. The repertoires were released in a freely available public database intended as a resource for research on the immune response to SARS-CoV-2. Where available, HLA class I and class II types were taken from metadata supplied by the sample provider and were not determined by assay-based typing. The sample metadata nearly always contained a de-identified subject ID, COVID-19 status, age in years and sex. The samples were drawn from two sources: the first 160 participants of the ongoing ImmuneRACE study, and about 1,300 subjects contributed by 6 global collaborators. The material from the prospective study consisted of cDNA or gDNA derived from T cells, B-cell-depleted T cells, or PBMCs. The dataset comprised deeply sampled blood TCRbeta repertoires from subjects exposed to, actively infected with, or recovered from COVID-19.

TCRbeta CDR3 regions were amplified from genomic DNA by means of the immunoSEQ Assay, a bias-controlled multiplex PCR. The authors' analysis ran thus. The number of nucleated cells in each sample was estimated from the amplification of reference gene primers within the assay. To quantify the absolute abundance of each unique TCRbeta CDR3 rearrangement, sequence reads were collapsed and filtered. Productive Simpson clonality was computed per sample as the square root of Simpson's diversity index over productive rearrangements. TCRdb carries this immuneACCESS record with in-frame sequences only. Its versions omit some clonotypes, under half of them owing to an unresolved V gene in the studies checked, with the rest unexplained. The V and J calls and clone size are taken from that table; D and trimming were inferred from the DNA. The sample table records 80,000 or so clones; approximately 85% of these occur just once. The biggest ten clones account for 8.5% to 10% of the sample.

Study-wide findings and limitations: How much clinical and demographic metadata was included differed by source and by participant, and the metadata was provided uncurated.

Relative to germline, V is missing 7 bases and J is missing 0 bases, with 13 bases of the junction outside any gene match. CDR1 SGHAT and CDR2 FQNNGV are derived from the germline V gene. Including cysteine and phenylalanine, the CDR3 has 18 amino acids. The retained sequence is limited to the CDR3, 54 bases, with the frame set at the first base. The receptor was isolated from a man over 45 with COVID-19, enrolled during active disease. Sequenced material: peripheral blood. The chain employs TRBV11-2 and TRBJ1-2, with 11 junctional bases fitting TRBD1. The CDR3 reads CASKVGTGGTYPNYGYTF. The DNA sequence is given as TGTGCCAGCAAAGTAGGGACAGGGGGAACTTACCCTAACTATGGCTACACCTTC.